The present TCR beta chain was sequenced within a study of T cells in Graves' hyperthyroidism and ophthalmopathy. Per germline, CDR1 SGDLS and CDR2 YYNGEE. The V and J ends lost 0 bases and 2 bases, in that order; junction bases with no gene match: 10. This CDR3 region has 18 residues. This clonotype has more than one count but fewer than ten. There were TCR beta CDR3 regions amplified from RNA transcripts. A first-round RT-PCR of the TCR CDR3 used the HTBI primer set. TCRdb recomputed calls from the multiplex PCR reads with MiXCR, one row per CDR3 protein. The data contain 730,000 or so distinct CDR3 sequences, approximately 19% of them seen just once; the ten biggest clones take up 16%.

This chain links TRBV9 with TRBJ2-1, with 8 bases fitting TRBD2. The source material was blood. The TCR originated in a woman aged 45-65 years with Graves' hyperthyroidism that later progressed to Graves' ophthalmopathy. CDR3 residues: CASSVAYGGVPPYNEQFF. Written as DNA, the CDR3 is TGTGCCAGCAGCGTAGCCTACGGGGGGGTACCTCCCTACAATGAGCAGTTCTTC.